The 5 T cell receptor beta chains below were found in one sample sequenced in a study of regulatory T cells in long-lasting Graves disease. As for time point: newly diagnosed GD, antithyroid drugs for less than 3 months. There was RNA extracted from PBMCs, and the TCR library was made from it. CDR3-region Arm-PCR and iRepertoire HTBI primers produced the TCR beta libraries. TCRdb reanalysed the multiplex PCR reads using MiXCR and keeps one entry per CDR3 protein. The sample has some 490,000 distinct CDR3 sequences; around 13% are singletons. This sample also belongs to another study, concerning T cells in Graves' hyperthyroidism and ophthalmopathy.

Sequences were derived from peripheral blood mononuclear cells (PBMCs), sampled at new diagnosis, from a patient treated with antithyroid drugs. The receptor source for this set is a woman aged 25-40 years with Graves disease.

The rearrangement joins TRBV27 to TRBJ2-1; 11 nucleotides line up with TRBD1. The trim removed 5 bases at V and 7 bases at J, leaving 7 bases unmatched. The CDR3 runs to 15 residues. Germline CDR1 MNHEY, CDR2 SMNVEV (reference sequence). CDR3 amino acids: CASSDLGTGGNEQFF. Here the CDR3 DNA reads TGTGCCAGCAGTGACCTCGGGACAGGGGGTAATGAGCAGTTCTTC.

This clonotype has only a few counts. The chain has TRBV4-3 and TRBJ2-3; TRBD2 aligns across 7 bases. In germline, CDR1 is LGHNA, CDR2 YSLEER. The CDR3 runs 14 residues. Unmatched junction bases numbered 6, after V lost 2 bases and J lost 7 bases. Here the CDR3 DNA reads TGCGCCAGCAGCCAATCTCTAGCGGAGAATACGCAGTATTTT. This codes for CASSQSLAENTQYF.

This clonotype was seen ten or more times. The J gene is TRBJ2-5, the V gene TRBV20-1; tentatively, D is TRBD1 (6 bases). The CDR3 contains 13 residues. CDR1 is DFQATT, CDR2 SNEGSKA, per germline (reference sequence). The germline V and J ends were trimmed by 5 bases and 1 base, with 11 bases remaining between them. The CDR3 sequence: CSAFGQIQETQYF. CDR3 in DNA: TGCAGTGCTTTCGGACAGATCCAAGAGACCCAGTACTTC.

This clonotype was detected many times. V and J are TRBV2 and TRBJ1-5; D might be TRBD1 (5 bases). Germline CDR1 and CDR2: SNHLY and FYNNEI. CDR3 length equals 13 residues. Trimming took off 4 bases at V and 11 bases at J, with 15 bases between the two ends. CDR3 region: CASSGGTGGSQHF. CDR3 DNA: TGTGCCAGCAGTGGAGGAACGGGGGGGTCCCAGCATTTT.

This clonotype was counted at least ten times. The CDR3 nucleotides are TGCAGTGCTAGTACAGTCAATGGCTACACCTTC. It specifies CSASTVNGYTF. The chain combines TRBV20-1 with TRBJ1-2; D gene uncertain. V was shortened by 3 bases and J by 6 bases, with 8 bases between the two germline ends. The CDR3 spans 11 residues. Germline assignment: CDR1 DFQATT and CDR2 SNEGSKA (reference sequence).